What follows are 25 T cell receptor beta chains derived from one specimen sequenced in a study of shared clonotypes between healthy human individuals (dated by TCRdb to between 2020 and 2021). The method was the immunoSEQ multiplex PCR assay. TCRdb mirrors the immuneACCESS table, restricted to in-frame sequences. Some clones are absent from its copies; in checked studies, under half trace to an unresolved V gene, and the reason for the others is unknown. The sample table contains 550,000 to 850,000 clones; only one count was recorded for around 70% of them. The ten biggest clones cover more than 1.5% of the sample. Material: memory CD4+ T cells sorted from blood. The cell subset or site label of this sample denotes: CD45RA-negative fraction. The receptors derive from a woman aged 30 to 39 in good health.

The chain carries TRBV10-3 and TRBJ2-5; 7 bases align to TRBD2. The CDR3 length is 15 residues. Germline V lookup: CDR1 ENHRY, CDR2 SYGVKD. V shed 3 bases, J shed 2 bases, and the junction held 6 bases outside the gene matches. CDR3 nucleotide sequence: TGTGCCATCAGTGATCTGGGAGGGAGACAAGAGACCCAGTACTTC. It specifies CAISDLGGRQETQYF.

This rearrangement joins TRBV4-1 to TRBJ2-3; 9 nucleotides line up with TRBD2. CDR3 length: 18 amino acids. Germline CDR1 is MGHRA and CDR2 is YSYEKL. V was pared by 0 bases and J by 4 bases, with 11 bases of the junction left unmatched. CDR3 bases: TGCGCCAGCAGCCAAGACATGGGTAGGCTAGCGGGATCAGATACGCAGTATTTT. Translated: CASSQDMGRLAGSDTQYF.

CDR3 DNA: TGTGCCAGCAGCCACCTGCATGAGGGACAGACCTATGGCTACACCTTC. This codes for CASSHLHEGQTYGYTF. The chain couples TRBV16 to TRBJ1-2, with 7 bases fitting TRBD1. The V segment lost 3 bases and the J segment 4 bases; nucleotides outside the gene matches: 11. CDR1 is KGHSY, CDR2 FQNENV, per germline. The CDR3 contains 16 residues.

The CDR3 reads CASSPPGQAHEKLFF. The CDR3 DNA follows: TGTGCCAGCAGCCCTCCCGGCCAGGCCCATGAAAAACTGTTTTTT. The V and J genes are TRBV7-8 and TRBJ1-4; no clear D. Germline CDR1 reads SGHVS; CDR2 reads FQNEAQ. The CDR3 length is 15 residues. Trimming pared 5 bases from V and 6 bases from J, leaving 16 bases between.

The J gene is TRBJ2-5, the V gene TRBV11-2; 10 bases fit TRBD2. The V and J ends lost 5 bases and 11 bases, in that order; junction bases with no gene match: 11. This CDR3 has 14 residues. Germline-derived CDR1 and CDR2 are SGHAT and FQNNGV. In nucleotides, the CDR3 is TGTGCCAGCAGCCGGAGCGGGAGGGCGTGGGAGCAGTACTTC. Amino acids: CASSRSGRAWEQYF.

V and J are TRBV2 and TRBJ2-1; 12 positions agree with TRBD2. Looked up from germline, CDR1 is SNHLY and CDR2 is FYNNEI. The trim removed 8 bases at V and 7 bases at J, leaving 9 bases unmatched. There are 15 residues in the CDR3. Here the CDR3 DNA reads TGTGCCAGCCAGGGACTAGCGGGCCTGGGGAATGAGCAGTTCTTC. Its protein product is CASQGLAGLGNEQFF.

V is TRBV27 and J is TRBJ1-1, with 8 bases lining up with TRBD1. The CDR3 is made up of 13 amino acids. Germline CDR1 and CDR2: MNHEY and SMNVEV (reference sequence). Trimming removed 4 bases from V and 4 bases from J; junction bases left unmatched: 2. The CDR3 here is CASSYQGATEAFF. In nucleotides, the CDR3 is TGTGCCAGCAGTTACCAGGGGGCCACTGAAGCTTTCTTT.

This chain connects TRBV7-9 to TRBJ1-5; 7 positions match TRBD1. J lost 5 bases, V lost 5 bases, and 9 bases had no gene match. The CDR3 length is 15 residues. Germline V gives CDR1 SEHNR, CDR2 FQNEAQ (reference sequence). The CDR3 DNA is TGTGCCAGCAGCCAAACGGGACAGTTCGATCAGCCCCAGCATTTT. This gives the protein CASSQTGQFDQPQHF.

The chain is built from TRBV7-6 and TRBJ1-2; D gene unclear. Per the germline V gene, CDR1 is SGHVS and CDR2 is FNYEAQ. Trimming took 7 bases from V and 5 from J, leaving 8 bases between them. This CDR3 is built from 11 residues. CDR3 DNA: TGTGCCAGCACCCCGGGGTATGGCTACACCTTC. It yields the protein CASTPGYGYTF.

The genes are TRBV18 and TRBJ2-7, with 7 bases that match TRBD1. The CDR3 runs 13 residues. The J segment lost 2 bases and the V segment lost 4 bases, leaving 2 bases of the junction unmatched. Germline CDR1 KGHSH, CDR2 LQKENI. CDR3 loop: CASSRTGTYEQYF. CDR3 DNA sequence: TGTGCCAGCTCACGGACAGGAACCTACGAGCAGTACTTC.

This rearrangement joins TRBV2 to TRBJ1-2; no clear D gene. The CDR3 runs 12 residues. V was shortened by 6 bases and J by 4 bases, with 9 bases between the two germline ends. Germline assignment: CDR1 SNHLY and CDR2 FYNNEI. CDR3 in DNA: TGTGCCAGCAGCGCCGACATCTATGGCTACACCTTC. Protein product: CASSADIYGYTF.

At least ten counts were recorded for this clone. V and J are TRBV25-1 and TRBJ2-2, with D possibly matching TRBD1 (5 bases). V shed 2 bases and J shed 6 bases, with 10 bases lying between them. Germline values: CDR1 MGHDK, CDR2 SYGVNS. The CDR3 is 14 amino acids. CDR3 DNA sequence: TGTGCCAGCAGTGAACACCAGGGTCCCGGGGAGCTGTTTTTT. Translated: CASSEHQGPGELFF.

CDR3 amino acids: CASKTQELELNTEAFF. CDR3 nucleotide sequence: TGCGCCAGCAAAACACAGGAGTTAGAATTGAACACTGAAGCTTTCTTT. V is TRBV5-1 and J is TRBJ1-1; D possibly corresponds to TRBD1 (5 bases). V lost 6 bases, J lost 0 bases, and 18 bases lay in between. The CDR3 runs 16 residues. Germline CDR1 SGHRS, CDR2 YFSETQ.

The chain is built from TRBV18 and TRBJ1-2, with TRBD1 matching 7 bases. Germline CDR1 is KGHSH and CDR2 is LQKENI. The CDR3 totals 17 residues. V was pared by 4 bases and J by 4 bases, with 15 bases of the junction left unmatched. The CDR3 here is CASSLNSGQDPIYGYTF. CDR3 bases: TGTGCCAGCTCACTAAACTCCGGACAGGATCCTATCTATGGCTACACCTTC.

Concerning this clone itself: With a far larger clone one base away, a read error is the likely cause. The V and J genes are TRBV7-9 and TRBJ2-3, with D possibly being TRBD1 (8 bases). This CDR3 region has 15 residues. Between the trimmed V and J ends, which lost 5 bases and 0 bases, there was a span of 12 bases. Looked up from germline, CDR1 is SEHNR and CDR2 is FQNEAQ (reference sequence). The CDR3 is CASSGQGGSTDTQYF. The DNA for the CDR3 is TGTGCCAGCAGCGGACAGGGAGGGAGCACAGATACGCAGTATTTT.

The genes are TRBV28 and TRBJ2-3, with D possibly being TRBD2 (5 bases). Germline values: CDR1 MDHEN, CDR2 SYDVKM. V lost 3 bases, J lost 2 bases, and 9 bases lay in between. This CDR3 has 14 amino acids. Here the CDR3 reads CASSFKAVTDTQYF. DNA for the CDR3: TGTGCCAGCAGTTTTAAAGCGGTCACAGATACGCAGTATTTT.

The chain uses TRBV10-2 and TRBJ1-2, with D uncertain. V was trimmed by 3 bases and J by 8 bases, leaving 19 bases between them. Per the germline V gene, CDR1 is WSHSY and CDR2 is SAAADI. The CDR3 is made up of 15 amino acids. The CDR3 reads CASSDPVRRPLGYTF. The CDR3 DNA sequence: TGCGCCAGCAGTGACCCCGTTCGCCGGCCCTTGGGCTACACCTTC.

This chain uses TRBV27 with TRBJ2-2; 8 nucleotides agree with TRBD2. Germline assignment: CDR1 MNHEY and CDR2 SMNVEV (reference sequence). The CDR3 is 16 residues long. V shed 5 bases and J 0 bases; nucleotides not matched to a gene: 5. The CDR3 sequence is CASSLGAGANTGELFF. The CDR3 DNA is TGTGCCAGCAGTCTGGGAGCGGGAGCGAACACCGGGGAGCTGTTTTTT.

Concerning this clone: This likely traces to a read error, being one base from a far larger clone. The genes are TRBV5-1 and TRBJ1-2; perhaps TRBD1 as D (5 bases). CDR3 size: 14 residues. Per the germline V gene, CDR1 is SGHRS and CDR2 is YFSETQ. V was trimmed by 0 bases and J by 7 bases, leaving 13 bases between them. The CDR3 loop is CASSLEGRGCGYTF. The CDR3 nucleotides read TGCGCCAGCAGCTTGGAAGGGAGGGGCTGTGGCTACACCTTC.

The CDR3, as DNA: TGTGCCAGCAGTGGTTCAGCCTCTGGAAACACCATATATTTT. Translation: CASSGSASGNTIYF. The chain employs TRBV6-1 and TRBJ1-3; D remains ambiguous. This CDR3 spans 14 amino acids. CDR1 and CDR2 (germline): MNHNS, SASEGT. V shed 4 bases and J shed 0 bases, with 7 bases lying between them.

Here the CDR3 reads CASSQGLAGTDTQYF. The DNA of the CDR3 is TGTGCCAGCAGCCAGGGACTAGCGGGGACAGATACGCAGTATTTT. The chain has TRBV6-6 and TRBJ2-3, with 13 bases lining up with TRBD2. V lost 6 bases, J lost 3 bases, and 3 bases stayed unmatched. The CDR3 is made up of 15 amino acids. Germline CDR1 reads MNHNY; CDR2 reads SVGAGI (reference sequence).

The V and J genes are TRBV15 and TRBJ2-5; 7 bases agree with TRBD2. CDR3 length: 18 amino acids. Trimming at V came to 3 bases and at J to 5 bases, leaving 18 bases not matched to a gene. Per germline, CDR1 LNHNV and CDR2 YYDKDF (reference sequence). CDR3: CATSSKVGGSPSVETQYF. CDR3 bases: TGTGCCACCAGCAGCAAGGTGGGCGGGAGTCCTTCTGTGGAGACCCAGTACTTC.

A few counts support this clone. The chain has TRBV19 and TRBJ1-4; no definite D call. Trimming cost V 8 bases and J 4 bases, with 11 bases left between them. CDR1 LNHDA and CDR2 SQIVND come from the germline V gene (reference sequence). The CDR3 has 13 amino acids. The CDR3 spells CASGSSFNEKLFF. The CDR3 DNA is TGTGCCAGTGGGTCTTCATTTAATGAAAAACTGTTTTTT.

The rearrangement joins TRBV4-2 to TRBJ2-7; TRBD1 is a possible D gene (6 bases). The germline gives CDR1 LGHNA, CDR2 YNFKEQ. The germline V and J ends were trimmed by 0 bases and 0 bases, with 15 bases remaining between them. This CDR3 comprises 17 residues. In nucleotides, the CDR3 is TGTGCCAGCAGCCAAGATATTGGGACATCATTCTCCTACGAGCAGTACTTC. Protein sequence: CASSQDIGTSFSYEQYF.

This clone was seen a few times. This chain uses TRBV6-5 with TRBJ1-5; 7 nucleotides align to TRBD1. CDR3 length: 14 residues. The germline gives CDR1 MNHEY, CDR2 SVGAGI. V trimming: 5 bases; J trimming: 6 bases; junction bases outside the gene matches: 7. The CDR3 sequence: CASSKQGDLQPQHF. CDR3 DNA: TGTGCCAGCAGTAAGCAGGGGGACCTTCAGCCCCAGCATTTT.